Listed below are T cell receptor beta chains from one sample, sequenced in a study of T cell clones after liver transplantation. Libraries were prepared by immunoSEQ multiplex PCR; TCRdb keeps only in-frame clonotypes and omits some of them. This sample has fewer than 110,000 clones; 84% occur once, and the top ten carry approximately 3%. Source: CD4+ T cells from blood, taken roughly 50 months after liver transplant. The receptors were gathered from a human patient who received a liver transplant. Some T cells here may be from the graft donor. Both conserved end residues are part of each CDR3. The order of the fields is clone size, J gene, V gene, D gene, CDR3 protein, CDR3 DNA. The D gene is left open where the match is weak. The size field is filled for only some rows; it gives once, few, many or a size class.

.	TRBJ2-7	TRBV10-3	.	CAISTRDLPFKQYF	TGTGCCATCAGCACGCGGGACCTCCCTTTCAAGCAGTACTTC
.	TRBJ1-6	TRBV2	TRBD1	CASRSQGANSPLHF	TGTGCCAGCAGAAGCCAGGGGGCAAACTCACCCCTCCACTTT
few	TRBJ1-2	TRBV6-1	TRBD1	CASRGQGAGNYGYTF	TGTGCCAGCAGAGGACAGGGGGCGGGGAACTATGGCTACACCTTC
few	TRBJ1-6	TRBV5-6	.	CASSFDTGPNSPLHF	TGTGCCAGCAGCTTTGATACAGGGCCGAATTCACCCCTCCACTTT
.	TRBJ1-1	TRBV18	.	CASSRSATSSNTEAFF	TGTGCCAGCTCACGTTCCGCGACCTCTTCGAACACTGAAGCTTTCTTT
.	TRBJ2-5	TRBV7-2	TRBD2	CASSLGGLAGGKETQYF	TGTGCCAGCAGCTTAGGTGGGCTAGCGGGGGGAAAAGAGACCCAGTACTTC
once	TRBJ1-6	TRBV5-6	.	CASSLWGRVNSPLHF	TGTGCCAGCAGCTTGTGGGGCAGGGTTAATTCACCCCTCCACTTT
.	TRBJ2-7	TRBV19	.	CASRGQPALYEQYF	TGTGCCAGTAGAGGTCAGCCAGCCCTCTACGAGCAGTACTTC
.	TRBJ1-4	TRBV6-1	.	CASGGEAPLGEKLFF	TGTGCCAGCGGGGGGGAGGCTCCCCTCGGGGAAAAACTGTTTTTT
.	TRBJ2-7	TRBV5-1	.	CASSSTPGSEQYF	TGCGCCAGCAGCTCAACACCGGGGAGTGAGCAGTACTTC